A selection of T cell receptor beta chains follows, all from one sample in a study of beta chain features in type 1 diabetes. The method was immunoSEQ multiplex PCR; TCRdb's version includes in-frame clones alone and lacks a portion of them. The profile shows 330,000 or so clones, around 13% of them singletons. Material: naive CD4+ T cells from blood. The receptors shown here come from a woman aged 18-30 years with type 1 diabetes. The CDR3 runs from the conserved cysteine through the conserved F or W. A D gene is named only where the DNA matches it firmly. Rows give clone size only sometimes, using once, few, many, or a class for an expanded clone.

TRBD1 | TRBJ2-7 | few | TRBV29-1 | TGCAGCGTTGGGACAGGGGGCTGGAGCGAGCAGTACTTC | CSVGTGGWSEQYF
TRBD1 | TRBJ2-1 | few | TRBV9 | TGTGCCAGCAGCGTAGAGGGGACAGCGTACAATGAGCAGTTCTTC | CASSVEGTAYNEQFF
TRBD2 | TRBJ2-1 | few | TRBV4-1 | TGCGCCAGCAGCCTCCGGCCCGTGGCGGGAGGGAGCAATGAGCAGTTCTTC | CASSLRPVAGGSNEQFF
- | TRBJ2-7 | few | TRBV30 | TGTGCCTGGAGTCGCCCCGGCCTAGGGAGCTACGAGCAGTACTTC | CAWSRPGLGSYEQYF
TRBD1 | TRBJ1-1 | - | TRBV4-2 | TGTGCCAGCAGCCCCTATACCGCCACAGGGGTTGGGACTGAAGCTTTCTTT | CASSPYTATGVGTEAFF
TRBD1 | TRBJ2-7 | few | TRBV2 | TGTGCCAGCGGACAGGCCAGGGGACAGTACTTC | CASGQARGQYF
- | TRBJ2-3 | few | TRBV11-2 | TGTGCCAGCAGCTGGGGACTCAACACAGATACGCAGTATTTT | CASSWGLNTDTQYF
- | TRBJ1-5 | - | TRBV13 | TGTGCCAGCAGCTTAGGGCTGGCCGTCCAGCCCCAGCATTTT | CASSLGLAVQPQHF
TRBD1 | TRBJ1-2 | - | TRBV28 | TGTGCCAGCACTAGGCGGGACAGATATACCTATGGCTACACCTTC | CASTRRDRYTYGYTF
- | TRBJ2-7 | - | TRBV30 | TGTGCCAGCCGCCCCACGAATTCCTACGAGCAGTACTTC | CASRPTNSYEQYF
TRBD1 | TRBJ2-7 | - | TRBV7-9 | TGTGCCAGCGGCCGGGACAGATTCTCCTACGAGCAGTACTTC | CASGRDRFSYEQYF
TRBD1 | TRBJ2-7 | few | TRBV28 | TGTGCCAGCAGCCGTGGGACAGCTTCCTACGAGCAGTACTTC | CASSRGTASYEQYF
- | TRBJ1-1 | few | TRBV5-1 | TGCGCCAGCAGCTTTCAGGGCACTGAAGCTTTCTTT | CASSFQGTEAFF
TRBD2 | TRBJ2-1 | few | TRBV7-3 | TGTGCCAGCAGCTTAACGTTGGCGGGAGGGTCCTACAATGAGCAGTTCTTC | CASSLTLAGGSYNEQFF
TRBD2 | TRBJ2-3 | few | TRBV4-1 | TGCGCCAGCAGCCAAGTTGTAGCGGGAGCAGATACGCAGTATTTT | CASSQVVAGADTQYF
- | TRBJ2-5 | - | TRBV5-1 | TGCGCCAGCAGCTTGGGGACAGACCAAGAGACCCAGTACTTC | CASSLGTDQETQYF
TRBD2 | TRBJ2-4 | - | TRBV14 | TGTGCCAGCAGCCAAGGATCAGCGGGAGGATGGGACATTCAGTACTTC | CASSQGSAGGWDIQYF
- | TRBJ2-7 | - | TRBV28 | TGTGCCAGCACCCTTCAGGGTGACGAGCAGTACTTC | CASTLQGDEQYF
- | TRBJ2-3 | few | TRBV2 | TGTGCCAGCAGTGGGGCCCTTAGCACAGATACGCAGTATTTT | CASSGALSTDTQYF
TRBD1 | TRBJ2-3 | - | TRBV2 | TGTGCCAGCAGTGAAGCGTTTACGACAGGGGATACGCAGTATTTT | CASSEAFTTGDTQYF
- | TRBJ1-1 | few | TRBV11-2 | TGTGCCAGCAGCACGGACAGAAACACTGAAGCTTTCTTT | CASSTDRNTEAFF
- | TRBJ2-7 | - | TRBV4-3 | TGCGCCAGCAGCCAAGAAGGCGGAACGGGAGAGCAGTACTTC | CASSQEGGTGEQYF
- | TRBJ2-5 | few | TRBV5-1 | TGCGCCACGGCACAGGAACAACAAGAGACCCAGTACTTC | CATAQEQQETQYF
TRBD1 | TRBJ1-2 | few | TRBV7-9 | TGTGCCAGCAGCTTAGGTAGACAGGGAGGCATCTATGGCTACACCTTC | CASSLGRQGGIYGYTF
TRBD1 | TRBJ2-1 | - | TRBV5-1 | TGCGCCAGCAGCCTTACAAAGACAGGGGCCTACAATGAGCAGTTCTTC | CASSLTKTGAYNEQFF
TRBD1 | TRBJ1-3 | - | TRBV15 | TGTGCCACCAGCAGAGATAGGACAGGAAACACCCCCATATATTTT | CATSRDRTGNTPIYF
TRBD1 | TRBJ2-3 | - | TRBV11-3 | TGTGCCAGCAGCGCGTCCGGGACAGGGAGGGATACGCAGTATTTT | CASSASGTGRDTQYF
TRBD1 | TRBJ2-7 | few | TRBV27 | TGTGCCAGCAGTTCCCTAAATCCGGACAGGGGGGGCTCTTACGAGCAGTACTTC | CASSSLNPDRGGSYEQYF
- | TRBJ1-2 | few | TRBV18 | TGTGCCAGCTCACCAGATCAGGCTGATGGCTACACCTTC | CASSPDQADGYTF
- | TRBJ2-5 | few | TRBV7-6 | TGTGCCAGCAGCCCCGGGCAAGAGACCCAGTACTTC | CASSPGQETQYF
- | TRBJ2-4 | few | TRBV7-2 | TGTGCCAGCAGCTTTGGGGTGGGGCTTCAGTACTTC | CASSFGVGLQYF
- | TRBJ1-2 | - | TRBV6-5 | TGTGCCAGCAGTTACTCTCAGGGGATCTATGGCTACACCTTC | CASSYSQGIYGYTF
- | TRBJ1-1 | few | TRBV9 | TGTGCCAGCAGCGTAGGGGGAGCCCTGAACACTGAAGCTTTCTTT | CASSVGGALNTEAFF
- | TRBJ1-1 | few | TRBV18 | TGTGCCAGCTCACCGAGCATCTCCACTGAAGCTTTCTTT | CASSPSISTEAFF
- | TRBJ2-5 | - | TRBV5-4 | TGTGCCAGCAGCTTGGTACAGGGCCTCCAAGAGACCCAGTACTTC | CASSLVQGLQETQYF
TRBD1 | TRBJ1-5 | few | TRBV9 | TGTGCCAGCAGCGTAGACGGGACAGGGAAACAGCCCCAGCATTTT | CASSVDGTGKQPQHF
- | TRBJ2-7 | few | TRBV11-1 | TGTGCCAGCAGCTTCCAGCGGCTAAACTACGAGCAGTACTTC | CASSFQRLNYEQYF
- | TRBJ1-1 | few | TRBV18 | TGTGCCAGCTCACCAGAGGTGAACACTGAAGCTTTCTTT | CASSPEVNTEAFF
- | TRBJ2-7 | - | TRBV29-1 | TGCAGCGTTGACAAGGGAGCGGAGAACCCTTACGAGCAGTACTTC | CSVDKGAENPYEQYF
- | TRBJ2-7 | few | TRBV6-5 | TGTGCCAGCAGTTCCAGGGTTTACGAGCAGTACTTC | CASSSRVYEQYF
- | TRBJ2-5 | - | TRBV2 | TGTGCCAGCAGGTTGACAGCACAAGAGACCCAGTACTTC | CASRLTAQETQYF
- | TRBJ1-2 | few | TRBV7-3 | TGTGCCAGCAGCGCCGCGGGGGGCTACGGCTACACCTTC | CASSAAGGYGYTF
- | TRBJ2-7 | - | TRBV27 | TGTGCCAGCAGTTTATCGTGGGAGAGCTCCTACGAGCAGTACTTC | CASSLSWESSYEQYF
TRBD2 | TRBJ2-7 | few | TRBV28 | TGTGCCAGCACCCTGGGGGGGAGCTTCTACGAGCAGTACTTC | CASTLGGSFYEQYF
- | TRBJ2-2 | few | TRBV6-4 | TGTGCCAGCAGCCTCCAGGGTGGGGCCGGGGAGCTGTTTTTT | CASSLQGGAGELFF
TRBD2 | TRBJ2-7 | few | TRBV30 | TGTGCCTGGAGGAGCGTCGCGGGAGGACGCGAGCAGTACTTC | CAWRSVAGGREQYF
- | TRBJ2-3 | few | TRBV7-9 | TGTGCCATTCCGACTACTAGCACAGATACGCAGTATTTT | CAIPTTSTDTQYF
- | TRBJ2-1 | few | TRBV25-1 | TGTGCCAGCAGTGAAGGAGGACGATACAATGAGCAGTTCTTC | CASSEGGRYNEQFF
TRBD1 | TRBJ1-1 | - | TRBV6-1 | TGTGCCAGCGATCGACAGGGCGACACTGAAGCTTTCTTT | CASDRQGDTEAFF
TRBD1 | TRBJ1-2 | - | TRBV5-1 | TGCGCCAGCAGCCCAGGACAGGGGGCGAATGGCTACACCTTC | CASSPGQGANGYTF
- | TRBJ1-4 | - | TRBV30 | TGTGCCTGGGCAGGGGAATTTAATGAAAAACTGTTTTTT | CAWAGEFNEKLFF
- | TRBJ2-7 | few | TRBV5-1 | TGCGCCAGCAGCTCTTTCTACGAGCAGTACTTC | CASSSFYEQYF
- | TRBJ2-2 | few | TRBV5-1 | TGCGCCAGCAGCCCGATGAGGGCAGCGAACACCGGGGAGCTGTTTTTT | CASSPMRAANTGELFF
TRBD1 | TRBJ1-5 | - | TRBV18 | TGTGCCAGCTCACAGGCAGGGGGAGAGTTCAATCAGCCCCAGCATTTT | CASSQAGGEFNQPQHF
TRBD2 | TRBJ2-3 | - | TRBV10-3 | TGTGCCATCAGTGAGCCCCGCGGACTAGCGGGCACAGATACGCAGTATTTT | CAISEPRGLAGTDTQYF
- | TRBJ2-7 | - | TRBV5-6 | TGTGCCAGCAGCCCGACAGGAGGTGGCTACGAGCAGTACTTC | CASSPTGGGYEQYF
TRBD1 | TRBJ2-6 | few | TRBV4-3 | TGCGCCAGCAGCCAAGATGGGACAGGGGGCGCTGGGGCCAACGTCCTGACTTTC | CASSQDGTGGAGANVLTF
- | TRBJ2-1 | few | TRBV9 | TGTGCCAGCAGCGTAGGGCTAGCGAACAATGAGCAGTTCTTC | CASSVGLANNEQFF
- | TRBJ2-7 | once | TRBV27 | TGTGCCAGCAGCCCCGTGAGGGCAGCACCCTCCTACGAGCAGTACTTC | CASSPVRAAPSYEQYF
- | TRBJ2-3 | - | TRBV11-2 | TGTGCCAGCAGCTTTAAAGGGGTAACGCAGTATTTT | CASSFKGVTQYF